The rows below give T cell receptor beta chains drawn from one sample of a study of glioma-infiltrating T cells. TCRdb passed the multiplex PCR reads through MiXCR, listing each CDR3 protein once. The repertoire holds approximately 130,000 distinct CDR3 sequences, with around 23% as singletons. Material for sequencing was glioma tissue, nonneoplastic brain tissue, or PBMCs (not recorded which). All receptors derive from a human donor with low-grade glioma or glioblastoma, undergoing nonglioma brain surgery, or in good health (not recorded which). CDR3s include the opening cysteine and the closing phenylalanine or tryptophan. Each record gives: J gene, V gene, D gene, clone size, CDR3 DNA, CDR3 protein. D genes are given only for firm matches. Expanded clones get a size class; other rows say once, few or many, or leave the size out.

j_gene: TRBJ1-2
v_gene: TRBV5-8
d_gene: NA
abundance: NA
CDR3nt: TGTGCCAGCAGCTTCGGGGGGACTAACTATGGCTACACCTTC
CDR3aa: CASSFGGTNYGYTF

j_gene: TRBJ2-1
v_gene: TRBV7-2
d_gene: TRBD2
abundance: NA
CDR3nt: TGTGCCAGCAGCCCGAGCGGGGGCACATACAATGAGCAGTTCTTC
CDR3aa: CASSPSGGTYNEQFF

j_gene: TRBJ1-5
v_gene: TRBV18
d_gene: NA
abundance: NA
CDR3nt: TGTGCCAGCTCCTTTGGGGCCAATCAGCCCCAGCATTTT
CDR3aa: CASSFGANQPQHF

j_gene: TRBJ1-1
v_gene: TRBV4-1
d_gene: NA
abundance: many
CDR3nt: TGCGCCAGCAGCCATAGGGAAGGCACTGAAGCTTTCTTT
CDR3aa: CASSHREGTEAFF

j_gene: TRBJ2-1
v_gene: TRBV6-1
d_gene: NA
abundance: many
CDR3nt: TGTGCCAGCGGGGGGGCCAGGGAGCAGTTCTTC
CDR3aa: CASGGAREQFF

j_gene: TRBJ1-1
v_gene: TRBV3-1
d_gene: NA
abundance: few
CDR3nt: TGTGCCAGCAGCCAGGGGGGAGAGCTAGCTTTCTTT
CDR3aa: CASSQGGELAFF

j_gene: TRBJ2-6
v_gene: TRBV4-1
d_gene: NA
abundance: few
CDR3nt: TGCGCCAGCAGCCCGGAGAGGAGTGCCCACTCTGGGGCCAACGTCCTGACTTTC
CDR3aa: CASSPERSAHSGANVLTF

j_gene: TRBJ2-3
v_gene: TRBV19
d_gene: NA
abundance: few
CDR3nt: TGTGCCAGTAGTCTGCCACCGCCTAGCACAGATACGCAGTATTTT
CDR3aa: CASSLPPPSTDTQYF

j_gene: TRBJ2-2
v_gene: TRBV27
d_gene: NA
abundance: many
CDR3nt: TGTGCCAGCAATAGCTACACCGGGGAGCTGTTTTTT
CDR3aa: CASNSYTGELFF

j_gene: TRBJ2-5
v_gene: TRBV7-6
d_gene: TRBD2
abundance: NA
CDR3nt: TGTGCCAGCAGCTTAGCTGCGGGGGGCGAGACCCAGTACTTC
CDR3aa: CASSLAAGGETQYF

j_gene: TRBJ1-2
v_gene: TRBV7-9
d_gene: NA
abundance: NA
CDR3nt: TGTGCCAGCAGCTTTGGGAGGGATATTGGTTACACCTTC
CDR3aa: CASSFGRDIGYTF

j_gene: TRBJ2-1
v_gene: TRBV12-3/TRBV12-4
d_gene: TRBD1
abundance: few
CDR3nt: TGTGCCAGCAGTTTAGAGGGGGCGAGGAATGAGCAGTTCTTC
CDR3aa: CASSLEGARNEQFF

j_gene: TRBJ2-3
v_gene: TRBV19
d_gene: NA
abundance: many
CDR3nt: TGTGCCAGTAAGCCAGACAGCACAGATACGCAGTATTTT
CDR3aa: CASKPDSTDTQYF

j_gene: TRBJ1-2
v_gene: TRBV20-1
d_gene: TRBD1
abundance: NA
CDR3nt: TGCAGTGCTAGTTCCCGGACAGGGCTTAGCTATAGCTACACCTTC
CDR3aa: CSASSRTGLSYSYTF

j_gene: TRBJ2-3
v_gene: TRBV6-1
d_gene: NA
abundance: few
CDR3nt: TGTGCCAGCAGTGGTTTCAGGGGGGGCACAGATACGCAGTATTTT
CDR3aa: CASSGFRGGTDTQYF

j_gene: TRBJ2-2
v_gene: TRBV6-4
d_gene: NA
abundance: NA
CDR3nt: TGTGCCAGCAGCGACACTAGCTTTAGCACCGGGGAGCTGTTTTTT
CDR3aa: CASSDTSFSTGELFF

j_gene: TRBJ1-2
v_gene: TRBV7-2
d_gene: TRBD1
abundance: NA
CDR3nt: TGTGCCAGCAGCACCACAGGGGTTGGGGGCTACACCTTC
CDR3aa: CASSTTGVGGYTF

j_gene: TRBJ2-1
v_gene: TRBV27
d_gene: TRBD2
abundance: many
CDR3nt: TGTGCCAGCAGTTCCCCATCTAGCGGAAACTCCTACAATGAGCAGTTCTTC
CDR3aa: CASSSPSSGNSYNEQFF

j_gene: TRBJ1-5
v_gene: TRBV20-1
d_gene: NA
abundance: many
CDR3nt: TGCAGTGCTTCCCCTGGCAGGCTTAATCAGCCCCAGCATTTT
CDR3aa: CSASPGRLNQPQHF

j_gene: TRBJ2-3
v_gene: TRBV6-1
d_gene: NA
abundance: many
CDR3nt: TGTGCCAGCAGTTTAGGGGGGGCAGATACGCAGTATTTT
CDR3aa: CASSLGGADTQYF

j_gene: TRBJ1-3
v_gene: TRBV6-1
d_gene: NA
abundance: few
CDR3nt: TGTGCCAGCAGCCCCGGGACAAAGGGAAACACCATATATTTT
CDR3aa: CASSPGTKGNTIYF

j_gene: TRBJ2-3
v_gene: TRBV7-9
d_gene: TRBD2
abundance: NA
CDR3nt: TGTGCCAGCAGATCGAGCGGGGGCCGCACAGATACGCAGTATTTT
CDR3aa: CASRSSGGRTDTQYF

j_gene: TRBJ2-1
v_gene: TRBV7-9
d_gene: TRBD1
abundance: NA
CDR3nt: TGTGCCAGCAGCAAACAGGGGGAAGAGCAGTTCTTC
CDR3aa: CASSKQGEEQFF

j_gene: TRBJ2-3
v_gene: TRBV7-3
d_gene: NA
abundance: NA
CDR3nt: TGTGCCAGCAGCGCCCAGGGAGGATTGCGGGGATCCACAGATACGCAGTATTTT
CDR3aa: CASSAQGGLRGSTDTQYF

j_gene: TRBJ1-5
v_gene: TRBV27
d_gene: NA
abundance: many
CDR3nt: TGTGCCAGCAGTCCAGGGACATTGGGCAATCAGCCCCAGCATTTT
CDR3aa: CASSPGTLGNQPQHF

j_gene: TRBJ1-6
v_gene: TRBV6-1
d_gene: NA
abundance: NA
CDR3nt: TGTGCCAGCAGTGATACAAGCCGGGACACGGGGCTTCCCCTCCACTTT
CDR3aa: CASSDTSRDTGLPLHF

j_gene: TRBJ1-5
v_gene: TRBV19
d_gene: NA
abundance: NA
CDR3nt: TGTGCCACCACTCCGAAGGGGCAGGGGATGAATCAGCCCCAGCATTTT
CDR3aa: CATTPKGQGMNQPQHF

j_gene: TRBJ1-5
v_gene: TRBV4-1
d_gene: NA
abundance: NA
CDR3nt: TGCGCCAGCAGCCCTTCCGCGGGGCCGAGCAATCAGCCCCAGCATTTT
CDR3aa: CASSPSAGPSNQPQHF

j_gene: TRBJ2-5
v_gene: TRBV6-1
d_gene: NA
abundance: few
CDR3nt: TGTGCCAGCAGTAGAGGGGGTCTGTACCAAGAGACCCAGTACTTC
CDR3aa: CASSRGGLYQETQYF

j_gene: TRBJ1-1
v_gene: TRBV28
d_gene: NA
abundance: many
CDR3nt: TGTGCCACCATAAACACTGAAGCTTTCTTT
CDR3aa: CATINTEAFF

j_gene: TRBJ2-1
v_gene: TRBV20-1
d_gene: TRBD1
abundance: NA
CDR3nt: TGCAGTGCTGATGACAGGGGGCCCTACAATGAGCAGTTCTTC
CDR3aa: CSADDRGPYNEQFF

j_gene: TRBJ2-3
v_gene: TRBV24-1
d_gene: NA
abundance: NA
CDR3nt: TGTGCCACCAGTGAGACAGTCCCAGGTACGCAGTATTTT
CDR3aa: CATSETVPGTQYF